This entry lists 26 T cell receptor beta chains sequenced from one sample in a study of blood T cell repertoires in COVID-19. The method was immunoSEQ multiplex PCR; TCRdb's version includes in-frame clones alone and lacks a portion of them. The sample yields approximately 670,000 clones, approximately 90% seen once. The sequenced sample consisted of peripheral blood. The receptors originated from a woman in her late teens or twenties with acute or convalescent COVID-19.

The genes are TRBV6-5 and TRBJ2-1, with 8 bases matching TRBD2. V lost 5 bases and J lost 11; bases outside the gene matches: 5. The germline gives CDR1 MNHEY, CDR2 SVGAGI. The CDR3 sequence is 12 residues long. CDR3 DNA sequence: TGTGCCAGCAGTCTATTAGCGGGGCAGCAGTTCTTC. Translating gives CASSLLAGQQFF.

V gene TRBV5-1 combines with J gene TRBJ2-7; 9 bases line up with TRBD2. The V segment lost 0 bases and the J segment 3 bases; nucleotides outside the gene matches: 4. CDR3 length equals 15 residues. The germline V gene encodes CDR1 SGHRS and CDR2 YFSETQ. CDR3: CASSLGLAALYEQYF. DNA for the CDR3: TGCGCCAGCAGCTTGGGACTAGCGGCACTCTACGAGCAGTACTTC.

The V call is TRBV6-6, the J call TRBJ2-7, with TRBD1 matching 8 bases. From germline, CDR1 is MNHNY and CDR2 SVGAGI (reference sequence). The V gene end was trimmed by 5 bases and the J gene end by 0 bases; junction bases not matched to a gene: 12. This CDR3 has 17 residues. The CDR3 region is CASSQRSGTGLSYEQYF. CDR3 nucleotides: TGTGCCAGCAGTCAACGATCCGGGACAGGACTCTCCTACGAGCAGTACTTC.

This chain uses TRBV27 with TRBJ2-6; no clear D gene. Trimming pared 9 bases from V and 0 bases from J, leaving 3 bases between. The CDR3 covers 12 residues. Germline CDR1 reads MNHEY; CDR2 reads SMNVEV (reference sequence). CDR3 protein: CASLSGANVLTF. Here the CDR3 DNA reads TGTGCCAGTCTCTCTGGGGCCAACGTCCTGACTTTC.

V gene TRBV7-2 combines with J gene TRBJ2-3; D gene uncertain. The CDR3 runs to 15 residues. V dropped 2 bases and J dropped 3 bases, with 12 bases sitting between them. The germline CDR1 and CDR2 sequences are SGHTA and FQGNSA. The CDR3 here is CASSLLAGPTDTQYF. For the CDR3, the DNA is TGTGCCAGCAGCTTACTTGCTGGGCCTACAGATACGCAGTATTTT.

The chain uses TRBV5-4 and TRBJ2-7, with D possibly matching TRBD2 (5 bases). The CDR3 loop spans 13 amino acids. V was shortened by 4 bases and J by 5 bases, with 13 bases between the two germline ends. Germline CDR1 SGHNT, CDR2 YYREEE (reference sequence). Here the CDR3 DNA reads TGTGCCAGCAGCCAACGGGGTAAAGACGAGCAGTACTTC. Translated: CASSQRGKDEQYF.

The chain carries TRBV12-3 or TRBV12-4 and TRBJ1-5; D gene uncertain. This CDR3 has 13 residues. Trimming took off 5 bases at V and 6 bases at J, with 11 bases between the two ends. The DNA of the CDR3 is TGTGCCAGCAGTCCTTCGACTATTCAGCCCCAGCATTTT. Translated, it gives CASSPSTIQPQHF.

V usage is TRBV6-5 and J usage is TRBJ1-6; the match to TRBD1 covers 8 bases. With V trimmed by 2 bases and J by 7 bases, 1 base remained unmatched. The CDR3 loop spans 14 amino acids. Per germline, CDR1 MNHEY and CDR2 SVGAGI. CDR3 in amino acids: CASSYAGGNSPLHF. The CDR3 DNA follows: TGTGCCAGCAGTTACGCAGGGGGCAATTCACCCCTCCACTTT.

The V gene is TRBV5-1, the J gene TRBJ1-1; no clear D gene. V shed 4 bases and J shed 0 bases, with 4 bases lying between them. This CDR3 contains 12 residues. Germline values: CDR1 SGHRS, CDR2 YFSETQ. CDR3 bases: TGCGCCAGCAGCGCGGTGAACACTGAAGCTTTCTTT. It specifies CASSAVNTEAFF.

This sequence joins TRBV30 and TRBJ1-3, with TRBD1 identical over 12 bases. Germline-derived CDR1 and CDR2 are GTSNPN and SVGIG (reference sequence). There are 18 residues in the CDR3. Losses at the gene ends were 2 bases for V and 3 bases for J; bases not matched to a gene: 11. CDR3 in amino acids: CAWSFTGTGGAFGNTIYF. The CDR3 region has the DNA TGTGCCTGGAGTTTTACCGGGACAGGGGGCGCTTTTGGAAACACCATATATTTT.

The genes are TRBV30 and TRBJ2-7; no clear D gene. Germline CDR1 and CDR2: GTSNPN and SVGIG (reference sequence). This CDR3 region has 13 residues. Trimming removed 4 bases at V and 2 bases at J, with 12 bases between. This CDR3 reads CAWNTDTAYEQYF. CDR3 DNA sequence: TGTGCCTGGAATACTGATACAGCCTACGAGCAGTACTTC. Filled out from reference TRBV30 and TRBJ2-7, the complete variable domain reads SQTIHQWPATLVQPVGSPLSLECTVEGTSNPNLYWYRQAAGRGLQLLFYSVGIGQISSEVPQNLSASRPQDRQFILSSKKLLLSDSGFYLCAWNTDTAYEQYFGPGTRLTVT.

The chain combines TRBV13 with TRBJ2-5, with 9 bases aligning to TRBD2. This CDR3 region has 16 residues. Germline V gene data show CDR1 as PRHDT and CDR2 as FYEKMQ (reference sequence). Trimming cost V 5 bases and J 4 bases; bases outside gene matches: 11. CDR3 sequence (DNA): TGTGCCAGCAGCCCCCGGCTTAGCGGGGGTGCAGAGACCCAGTACTTC. Protein sequence: CASSPRLSGGAETQYF.

This chain joins TRBV5-1 and TRBJ1-2; D is undetermined. Germline-derived CDR1 and CDR2 are SGHRS and YFSETQ. V lost 4 bases and J lost 2, with 6 bases in between. The CDR3 loop spans 12 amino acids. This CDR3 reads CASSGENYGYTF. CDR3 nucleotide sequence: TGCGCCAGCAGCGGGGAGAACTATGGCTACACCTTC.

The chain joins TRBV7-3 to TRBJ1-4, with TRBD1 matching 8 bases. Germline assignment: CDR1 SGHTA and CDR2 FQGTGA. Trimming at V came to 0 bases and at J to 4 bases, leaving 7 bases not matched to a gene. This CDR3 has 17 residues. CDR3 protein: CASSLTGRTGNNEKLFF. The CDR3 DNA is TGTGCCAGCAGCTTAACGGGACGGACAGGGAATAATGAAAAACTGTTTTTT.

A remark on this clone: Different DNA sequences within this sample yield the same CDR3. V usage is TRBV2 and J usage is TRBJ2-3, with 12 bases fitting TRBD1. V gave up 6 bases and J gave up 5 bases; unmatched junction bases: 3. There are 14 residues in the CDR3. CDR1 and CDR2 (germline): SNHLY, FYNNEI. The CDR3 DNA reads TGTGCCAGCAGCAGGGACAGGGGGCAAGATACGCAGTATTTT. This sequence encodes CASSRDRGQDTQYF.

CDR3 sequence (DNA): TGTGCCAGCCACCGAGCGGGGTCCGTGTACGGTTCACCCCTCCACTTT. This codes for CASHRAGSVYGSPLHF. The chain links TRBV14 to TRBJ1-6; D gene unclear. Trimming took 8 bases from V and 9 from J, leaving 23 bases between them. CDR1 and CDR2 from the germline V gene are SGHDN and FVKESK. The CDR3 sequence is 16 residues long.

This clone was seen at least ten times. This chain uses TRBV7-8 with TRBJ2-7; possibly TRBD1 for D (6 bases). The CDR3 spans 14 residues. V shed 5 bases and J shed 4 bases, with 15 bases lying between them. CDR1 and CDR2 from the germline V gene are SGHVS and FQNEAQ. The CDR3 here is CASSRDRRNYEQYF. CDR3 nucleotide sequence: TGTGCCAGCAGCCGAGACAGGAGAAATTACGAGCAGTACTTC.

J is TRBJ2-1 and V is TRBV29-1, with 11 bases fitting TRBD2. Germline V gives CDR1 SQVTM, CDR2 ANQGSEA. The CDR3 extends over 12 amino acids. V was pared by 6 bases and J by 15 bases, with 10 bases of the junction left unmatched. The CDR3 DNA is TGCAGCGTGCTAGCGGGGGGCCTGGGGACGTTCTTC. This codes for CSVLAGGLGTFF.

This clone was seen a single time. V gene TRBV5-4 combines with J gene TRBJ2-7, with a possible D match to TRBD2 (5 bases). V was trimmed by 4 bases and J by 3 bases, leaving 5 bases between them. Per the germline V gene, CDR1 is SGHNT and CDR2 is YYREEE (reference sequence). There are 11 residues in the CDR3. In DNA form, the CDR3 reads TGTGCCAGCAGCGCGGGCTACGAGCAGTACTTC. Translated: CASSAGYEQYF.

V gene TRBV4-1 combines with J gene TRBJ1-1; the match to TRBD1 covers 7 bases. Per germline, CDR1 MGHRA and CDR2 YSYEKL. Trimming at V came to 3 bases and at J to 5 bases, leaving 9 bases not matched to a gene. This CDR3 region has 15 residues. The CDR3 spells CASSQVDRVGTEAFF. CDR3 nucleotides: TGCGCCAGCAGCCAGGTTGACAGGGTCGGGACTGAAGCTTTCTTT.

In this sample, this clone turned up once. The chain recombines TRBV19 with TRBJ1-5; 10 nucleotides align to TRBD1. Germline values: CDR1 LNHDA, CDR2 SQIVND (reference sequence). The CDR3 sequence is 16 residues long. The J segment lost 3 bases and the V segment lost 10 bases, leaving 12 bases of the junction unmatched. The CDR3 sequence: CATNPQDRGNNQPQHF. The DNA of the CDR3 is TGTGCCACCAACCCCCAGGACAGGGGGAACAATCAGCCCCAGCATTTT.

The chain carries TRBV11-2 and TRBJ1-2, with D possibly TRBD1 on 5 matching bases. Trimming stripped 5 bases from V and 4 bases from J, with 14 bases between. CDR3 length: 14 residues. In germline, CDR1 is SGHAT, CDR2 FQNNGV. DNA for the CDR3: TGTGCCAGCAGCCAAAGGGATAGGGGCTATGGCTACACCTTC. Amino acid sequence: CASSQRDRGYGYTF.

This chain joins TRBV30 and TRBJ1-2, with 10 positions matching TRBD1. The junction had 11 bases not matched to a gene; V was cut back by 0 bases and J by 4 bases. Germline V gene sequence: CDR1 GTSNPN, CDR2 SVGIG (reference sequence). The CDR3 has 17 amino acids. The CDR3 region is CAWSVNQGQGGPYGYTF. The CDR3 nucleotides are TGTGCCTGGAGTGTAAACCAAGGACAGGGGGGTCCCTATGGCTACACCTTC.

This clone appeared once. V and J are TRBV7-2 and TRBJ2-7, with D possibly TRBD2 on 6 matching bases. The V end was cut by 0 bases, the J end by 2 bases, with 14 bases between. The CDR3 covers 16 residues. The germline gives CDR1 SGHTA, CDR2 FQGNSA. The CDR3 sequence is CASSLALGGVTYEQYF. The CDR3 DNA reads TGTGCCAGCAGCTTAGCGTTGGGCGGGGTCACCTACGAGCAGTACTTC.

This chain uses TRBV2 with TRBJ1-6, with D perhaps matching TRBD1 (5 bases). The CDR3 length is 14 residues. Trimming cost V 3 bases and J 8 bases, with 11 bases left between them. CDR1 and CDR2 (germline): SNHLY, FYNNEI. In nucleotides, the CDR3 is TGTGCCAGCAGTGATTGGGGGGTTGATTCACCCCTCCACTTT. Amino acid sequence: CASSDWGVDSPLHF.

V and J are TRBV6-2 or TRBV6-3 and TRBJ2-5; tentatively, D is TRBD2 (6 bases). Trimming cost V 3 bases and J 3 bases, with 14 bases left between them. In germline, CDR1 is MNHEY, CDR2 SVGEGT. There are 15 residues in the CDR3. CDR3 sequence (DNA): TGTGCCAGCAGTTATGTATACGGCGGGGAAGAGACCCAGTACTTC. It is translated as CASSYVYGGEETQYF.